These 13 T cell receptor beta chains were all obtained from the same sample, sequenced in a study of T cell responses to AZD1222 COVID-19 vaccine. The data were produced by immunoSEQ multiplex PCR, yet TCRdb's version contains in-frame clones alone and is incomplete. The data contain approximately 100,000 clones, 91% of them singletons. The source material was peripheral blood, sampled on day 0 of AZD1222 vaccination. The receptors originated from an adult in good health.

The rearrangement joins TRBV5-6 to TRBJ2-7; D uncertain. Between the trimmed V and J ends, which lost 3 bases and 5 bases, there was a span of 6 bases. Germline-derived CDR1 and CDR2 are SGHDT and YYEEEE. The CDR3 sequence is 11 residues long. CDR3 region: CASSYYDEQYF. CDR3 nucleotide sequence: TGTGCCAGCAGCTACTACGACGAGCAGTACTTC.

The rearrangement links TRBV7-2 to TRBJ2-7; 7 nucleotides agree with TRBD1. The CDR3 consists of 15 residues. Germline values: CDR1 SGHTA, CDR2 FQGNSA. With 5 bases clipped from V and 5 bases from J, the junction kept 12 bases outside the gene matches. In nucleotides, the CDR3 is TGTGCCAGCAGCGTAGTAGGGACAGTCAGCCACGAGCAGTACTTC. This codes for CASSVVGTVSHEQYF.

This clone was counted once. V gene TRBV29-1 combines with J gene TRBJ1-3; D may be TRBD1 (5 bases). The CDR3 runs 13 residues. The V and J ends lost 6 bases and 2 bases respectively, with 11 bases between them. Germline CDR1 reads SQVTM; CDR2 reads ANQGSEA. CDR3 amino acids: CSVSGDPGNTIYF. For the CDR3, the DNA is TGCAGCGTCTCTGGGGACCCTGGAAACACCATATATTTT.

This clone occurred a few times. J is TRBJ1-2 and V is TRBV18, with 9 bases fitting TRBD1. The CDR3 has 16 residues. The J segment lost 8 bases and the V segment lost 5 bases, leaving 15 bases of the junction unmatched. Germline assignment: CDR1 KGHSH and CDR2 LQKENI. The CDR3 nucleotides are TGTGCCAGCTCAGCAAGTCCGGGACAGGGATTAGTAGGCTACACCTTC. Protein: CASSASPGQGLVGYTF.

In this sample, this clone turned up a few times. The chain uses TRBV11-2 and TRBJ2-2; a weak D match, TRBD1 (6 bases). V shed 6 bases and J shed 0 bases, with 14 bases lying between them. This CDR3 is 16 amino acids long. In germline, CDR1 is SGHAT, CDR2 FQNNGV. The CDR3, as DNA: TGTGCCAGCAGGGTCGTGGGGGCAACGAACACCGGGGAGCTGTTTTTT. Its protein product is CASRVVGATNTGELFF.

This clone was detected a few times. The chain joins TRBV6-1 to TRBJ1-3; D gene ambiguous. The CDR3 sequence is 16 residues long. Trimming took off 2 bases at V and 4 bases at J, with 15 bases between the two ends. CDR1 and CDR2 from the germline V gene are MNHNS and SASEGT. CDR3 region: CASSENGGLVGNTIYF. In nucleotides, the CDR3 is TGTGCCAGCAGTGAAAATGGCGGGTTGGTCGGAAACACCATATATTTT.

This clone was picked up one time. The chain is built from TRBV6-1 and TRBJ1-1; D uncertain. V dropped 6 bases and J dropped 4 bases, with 9 bases sitting between them. Germline CDR1 and CDR2: MNHNS and SASEGT. The length of the CDR3 is 12 residues. The DNA for the CDR3 is TGTGCCAGCAGCCGAGGTGTCACTGAAGCTTTCTTT. Amino acid sequence: CASSRGVTEAFF.

This chain connects TRBV7-2 to TRBJ1-1; the D gene is possibly TRBD1 (5 bases). Germline V gives CDR1 SGHTA, CDR2 FQGNSA. The CDR3 sequence is 14 residues long. Trimming removed 9 bases at V and 4 bases at J, with 18 bases between. CDR3 region: CASTPGPLGTEAFF. CDR3 coding DNA: TGTGCCAGTACCCCGGGGCCTTTGGGCACTGAAGCTTTCTTT.

The chain recombines TRBV7-8 with TRBJ2-5; no firm D call. The CDR3 covers 11 residues. Trimming left V 5 bases short and J 5 bases short, with 6 bases between. In germline, CDR1 is SGHVS, CDR2 FQNEAQ. This CDR3 is CASSPLETQYF. The DNA of the CDR3 is TGTGCCAGCAGCCCCCTTGAGACCCAGTACTTC.

The chain has TRBV7-9 and TRBJ1-2; 8 nucleotides match TRBD1. Germline V CDR1 and CDR2: SEHNR, FQNEAQ (reference sequence). The ends lost 1 base at V and 3 bases at J; junction bases unmatched: 7. The CDR3 extends over 16 amino acids. CDR3 DNA: TGTGCCAGCAGCTTAGTTTCGAGACAGGGGCACTATGGCTACACCTTC. It yields the protein CASSLVSRQGHYGYTF. The variable domain in full, completed from reference TRBV7-9 and TRBJ1-2, reads DTGVSQNPRHKITKRGQNVTFRCDPISEHNRLYWYRQTLGQGPEFLTYFQNEAQLEKSRLLSDRFSAERPKGSFSTLEIQRTEQGDSAMYLCASSLVSRQGHYGYTFGSGTRLTVV.

The chain recombines TRBV7-8 with TRBJ1-2; TRBD1 is a possible D gene (6 bases). Looked up from germline, CDR1 is SGHVS and CDR2 is FQNEAQ. V lost 5 bases, J lost 2 bases, and 18 bases lay in between. The CDR3 is 16 residues long. CDR3 protein: CASSPLRGELNYGYTF. CDR3 coding DNA: TGTGCCAGCAGCCCCCTCAGGGGTGAGCTAAACTATGGCTACACCTTC.

The chain carries TRBV29-1 and TRBJ1-1, with 9 bases that match TRBD1. This CDR3 region has 14 residues. Germline-derived CDR1 and CDR2 are SQVTM and ANQGSEA. V was pared by 7 bases and J by 4 bases, with 10 bases of the junction left unmatched. CDR3: CSGGGRTGVTEAFF. The DNA of the CDR3 is TGCAGCGGGGGGGGTCGGACAGGGGTCACTGAAGCTTTCTTT.

This clone came up a few times. This chain's CDR3 is CASSPGTVPQGTIYF. The CDR3 DNA reads as TGTGCCAGCAGTCCCGGGACAGTCCCCCAAGGCACCATATATTTT. The J gene is TRBJ1-3, the V gene TRBV2; TRBD1 matches at 7 bases. V lost 5 bases and J lost 9; bases outside the gene matches: 13. The CDR3 covers 15 residues. Germline V lookup: CDR1 SNHLY, CDR2 FYNNEI.